The clone carrying this T cell receptor (beta chain) occurred a few times. Here immunoSEQ multiplex PCR was the method, and the copy in TCRdb shows in-frame clones only, minus some. The data show some 98,000 clones, with 87% seen just once and 3.5% to 5% held by the top ten. This sample is drawn from a study of cytomegalovirus exposure and HLA in healthy donors. Trimming at V came to 5 bases and at J to 2 bases, leaving 15 bases not matched to a gene. The CDR3 has 17 residues. Germline V lookup: CDR1 MDHEN, CDR2 SYDVKM. The receptor comes from a woman in her 30s in good health and CMV-seronegative. The sequenced material came from PBMCs. The chain combines TRBV28 with TRBJ2-7; TRBD2 matches 7 bases. The CDR3 DNA is TGTGCCAGCAGTCTCCCGCCGCGGCTAGCGGAGACCTACGAGCAGTACTTC. It encodes CASSLPPRLAETYEQYF.